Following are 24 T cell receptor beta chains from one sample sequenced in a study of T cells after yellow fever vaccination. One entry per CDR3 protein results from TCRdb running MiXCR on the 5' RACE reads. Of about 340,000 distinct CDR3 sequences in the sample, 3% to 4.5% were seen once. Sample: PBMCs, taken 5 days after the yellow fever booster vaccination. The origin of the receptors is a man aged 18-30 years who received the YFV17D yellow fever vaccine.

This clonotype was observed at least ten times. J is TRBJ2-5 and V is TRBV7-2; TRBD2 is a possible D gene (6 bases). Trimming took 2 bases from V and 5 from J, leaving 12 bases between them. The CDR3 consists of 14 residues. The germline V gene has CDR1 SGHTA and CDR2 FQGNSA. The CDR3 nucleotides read TGTGCCAGCAGCTTACAGGGAGGCGGGGAGACCCAGTACTTC. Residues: CASSLQGGGETQYF.

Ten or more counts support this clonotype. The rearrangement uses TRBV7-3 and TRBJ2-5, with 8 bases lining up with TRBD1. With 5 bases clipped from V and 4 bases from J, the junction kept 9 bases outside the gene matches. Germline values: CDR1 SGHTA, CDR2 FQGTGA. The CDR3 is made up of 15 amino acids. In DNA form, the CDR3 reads TGTGCCAGCAGCCCGACCCAGGGGGCAGGAGAGACCCAGTACTTC. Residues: CASSPTQGAGETQYF.

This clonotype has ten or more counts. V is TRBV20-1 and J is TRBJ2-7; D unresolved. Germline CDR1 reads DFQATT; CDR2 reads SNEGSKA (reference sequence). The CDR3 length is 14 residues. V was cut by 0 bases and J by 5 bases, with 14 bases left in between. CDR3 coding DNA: TGCAGTGCTAGAGAATCGTCAAGGGCAGACGAGCAGTACGTC. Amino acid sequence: CSARESSRADEQYV.

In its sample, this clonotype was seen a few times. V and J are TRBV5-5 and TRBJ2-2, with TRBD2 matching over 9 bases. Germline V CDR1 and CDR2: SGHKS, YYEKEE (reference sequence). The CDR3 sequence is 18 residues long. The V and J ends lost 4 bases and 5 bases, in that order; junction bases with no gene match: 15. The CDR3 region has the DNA TGTGCCAGCAGCCCCGGTGGTAGCGGGGGTCTCAGGACCGGGGAGCTGTTTTTT. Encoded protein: CASSPGGSGGLRTGELFF.

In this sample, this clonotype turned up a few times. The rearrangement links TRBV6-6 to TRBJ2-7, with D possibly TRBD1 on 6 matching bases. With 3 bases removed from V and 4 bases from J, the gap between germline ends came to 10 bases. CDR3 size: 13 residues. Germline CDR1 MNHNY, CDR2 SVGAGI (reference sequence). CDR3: CASSYSDRYEQYV. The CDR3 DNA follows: TGTGCCAGCAGTTATTCGGACAGATACGAGCAGTACGTC.

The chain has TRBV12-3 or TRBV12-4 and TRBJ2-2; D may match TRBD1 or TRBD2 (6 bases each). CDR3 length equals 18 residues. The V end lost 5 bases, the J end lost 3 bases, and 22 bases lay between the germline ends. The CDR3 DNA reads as TGTGCCAGCAGTCTATGGAGAGGGGGGACAACGTACACCGGGGAGCTGTTTTTT. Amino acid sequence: CASSLWRGGTTYTGELFF.

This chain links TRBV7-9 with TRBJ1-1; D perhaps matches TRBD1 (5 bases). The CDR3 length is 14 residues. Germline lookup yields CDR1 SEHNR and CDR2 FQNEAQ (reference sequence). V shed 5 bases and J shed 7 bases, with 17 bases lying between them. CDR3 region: CASSDPWGGNEAFF. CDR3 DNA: TGTGCCAGCAGCGACCCCTGGGGGGGGAATGAAGCTTTCTTT.

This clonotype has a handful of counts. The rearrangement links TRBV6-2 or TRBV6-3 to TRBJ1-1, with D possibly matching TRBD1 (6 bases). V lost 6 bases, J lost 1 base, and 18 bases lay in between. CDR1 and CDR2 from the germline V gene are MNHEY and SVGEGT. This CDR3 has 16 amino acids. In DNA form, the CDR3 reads TGTGCCAGCAGCTGGGGAACCACAGGGCCGAACACTGAAGCTTTCTTT. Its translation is CASSWGTTGPNTEAFF.

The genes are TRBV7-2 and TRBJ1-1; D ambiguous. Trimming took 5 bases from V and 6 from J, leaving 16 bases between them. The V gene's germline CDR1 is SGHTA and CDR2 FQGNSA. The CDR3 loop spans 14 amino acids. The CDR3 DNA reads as TGTGCCAGCAGCAGAGACAACCACGGGGCTGAAGCTTTCTTT. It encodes CASSRDNHGAEAFF.

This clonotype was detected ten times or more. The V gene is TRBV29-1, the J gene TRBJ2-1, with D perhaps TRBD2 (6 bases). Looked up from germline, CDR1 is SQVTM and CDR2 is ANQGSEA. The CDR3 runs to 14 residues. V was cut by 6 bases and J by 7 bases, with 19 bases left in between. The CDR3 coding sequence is TGCAGCGTCAAAGGGAGACTAGGAATGAATGAGCAGTTCTTC. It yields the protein CSVKGRLGMNEQFF.

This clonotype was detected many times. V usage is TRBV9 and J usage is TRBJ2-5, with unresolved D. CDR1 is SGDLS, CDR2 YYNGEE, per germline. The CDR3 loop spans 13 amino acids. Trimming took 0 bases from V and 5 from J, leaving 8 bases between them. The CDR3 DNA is TGTGCCAGCAGCGTAGAAGGGCGGGAGACCCAGTACTTC. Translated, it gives CASSVEGRETQYF.

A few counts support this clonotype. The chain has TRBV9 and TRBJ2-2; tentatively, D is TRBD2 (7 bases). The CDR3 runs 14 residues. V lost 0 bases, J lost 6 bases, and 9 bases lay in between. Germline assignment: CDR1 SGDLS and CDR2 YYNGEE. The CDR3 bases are TGTGCCAGCAGCGTAGTAGGGGGGGCCGGGGAGCTGTTTTTT. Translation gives CASSVVGGAGELFF.

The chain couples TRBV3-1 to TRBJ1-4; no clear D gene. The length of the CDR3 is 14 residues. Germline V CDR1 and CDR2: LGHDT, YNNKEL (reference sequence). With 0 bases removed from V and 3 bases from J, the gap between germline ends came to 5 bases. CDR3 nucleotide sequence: TGTGCCAGCAGCCAAGAAGGATCTAATGAAAAACTGTTTTTT. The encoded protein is CASSQEGSNEKLFF.

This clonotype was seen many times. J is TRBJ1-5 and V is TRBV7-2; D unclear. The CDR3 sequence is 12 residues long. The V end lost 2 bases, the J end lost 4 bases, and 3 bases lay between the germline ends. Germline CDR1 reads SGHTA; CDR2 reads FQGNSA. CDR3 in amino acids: CASSLYNQPQHF. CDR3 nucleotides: TGTGCCAGCAGCTTATATAATCAGCCCCAGCATTTT.

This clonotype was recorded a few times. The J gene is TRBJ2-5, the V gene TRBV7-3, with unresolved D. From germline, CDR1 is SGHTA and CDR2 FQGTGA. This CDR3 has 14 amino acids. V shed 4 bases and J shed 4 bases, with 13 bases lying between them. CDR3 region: CASSSGRFGETQYF. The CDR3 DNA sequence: TGTGCCAGCAGCTCTGGGCGCTTTGGAGAGACCCAGTACTTC.

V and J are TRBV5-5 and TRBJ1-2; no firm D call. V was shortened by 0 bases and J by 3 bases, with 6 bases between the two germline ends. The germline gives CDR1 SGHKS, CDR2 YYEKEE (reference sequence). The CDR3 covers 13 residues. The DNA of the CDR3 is TGTGCCAGCAGCTTGGTTATGGACTATGGCTACACCTTC. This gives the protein CASSLVMDYGYTF.

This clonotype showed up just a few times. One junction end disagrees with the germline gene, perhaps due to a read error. CDR3 residues: CASTSTGF. The CDR3, as DNA: TGTGCCAGTACCTCTACTGGCTTT. The chain combines TRBV19 with TRBJ1-1, with D unclear. Germline V CDR1 and CDR2: LNHDA, SQIVND (reference sequence). The CDR3 has 8 residues.

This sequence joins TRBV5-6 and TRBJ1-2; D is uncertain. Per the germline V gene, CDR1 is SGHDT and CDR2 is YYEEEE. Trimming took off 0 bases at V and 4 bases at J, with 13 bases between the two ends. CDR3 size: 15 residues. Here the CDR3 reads CASSLEASGFYGYTF. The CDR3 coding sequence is TGTGCCAGCAGCTTGGAGGCCAGCGGGTTCTATGGCTACACCTTC.

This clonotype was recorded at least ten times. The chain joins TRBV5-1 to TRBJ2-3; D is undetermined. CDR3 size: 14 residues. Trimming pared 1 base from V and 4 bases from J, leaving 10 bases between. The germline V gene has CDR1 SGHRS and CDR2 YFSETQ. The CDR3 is CASSLLGPSDTQYF. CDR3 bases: TGCGCCAGCAGCTTGTTAGGGCCCTCAGATACGCAGTATTTT.

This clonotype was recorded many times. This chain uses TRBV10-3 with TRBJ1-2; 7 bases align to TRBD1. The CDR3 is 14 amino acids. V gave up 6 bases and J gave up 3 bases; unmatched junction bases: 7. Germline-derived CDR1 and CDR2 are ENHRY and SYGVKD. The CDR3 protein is CAIRYTGDDYGYTF. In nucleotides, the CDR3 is TGTGCCATCAGGTATACAGGGGATGACTATGGCTACACCTTC.

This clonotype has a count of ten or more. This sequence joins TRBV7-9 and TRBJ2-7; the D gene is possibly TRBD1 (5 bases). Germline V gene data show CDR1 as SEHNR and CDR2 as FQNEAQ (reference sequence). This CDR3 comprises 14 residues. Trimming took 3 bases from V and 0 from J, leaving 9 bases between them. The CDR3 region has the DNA TGTGCCAGCAGCTTGGGGCGCGGCTCCTACGAGCAGTACTTC. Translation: CASSLGRGSYEQYF.

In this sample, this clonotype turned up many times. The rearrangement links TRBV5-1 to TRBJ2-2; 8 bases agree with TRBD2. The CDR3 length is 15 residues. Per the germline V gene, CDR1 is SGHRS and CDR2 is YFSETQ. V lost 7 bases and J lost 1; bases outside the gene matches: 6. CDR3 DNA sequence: TGCGCCAGCCGGGGGGGCCCACAGAACACCGGGGAGCTGTTTTTT. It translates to CASRGGPQNTGELFF.

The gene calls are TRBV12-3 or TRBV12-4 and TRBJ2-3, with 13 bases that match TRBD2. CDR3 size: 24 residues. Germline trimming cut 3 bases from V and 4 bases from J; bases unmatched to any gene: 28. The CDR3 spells CASSFDNWRARLAGGITVADTQYF. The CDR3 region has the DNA TGTGCCAGCAGTTTTGACAATTGGCGTGCCCGACTAGCGGGGGGCATAACAGTAGCAGATACGCAGTATTTT.

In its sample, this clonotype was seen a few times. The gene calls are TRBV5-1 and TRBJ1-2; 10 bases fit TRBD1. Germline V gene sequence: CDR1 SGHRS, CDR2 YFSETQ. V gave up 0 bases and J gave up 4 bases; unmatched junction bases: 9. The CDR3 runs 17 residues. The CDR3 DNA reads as TGCGCCAGCAGCTTGGCCCCGACAGGGGGCAAGGGCTATGGCTACACCTTC. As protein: CASSLAPTGGKGYGYTF.